These T cell receptor beta chains were read from a single sample in a study of T cell responses to AZD1222 COVID-19 vaccine. Assay: immunoSEQ multiplex PCR; the TCRdb copy retains only in-frame clones and omits some. This sample carries roughly 130,000 clones, over 75% of them seen once, and the ten largest clones take about 8.3%. Here the sequenced sample was peripheral blood, taken on day 0 of AZD1222 vaccination. These receptor sequences come from an adult in good health. The CDR3 runs from the conserved cysteine through the conserved F or W. D genes are given only for firm matches. Size tells how often a clone was seen (once, few, many) or the class of an expanded clone, and some rows leave it out.

cdr3_length	clone_size	d_call	v_call	j_call	cdr3_aa	cdr3_nt
14	once	.	TRBV11-2	TRBJ1-2	CASSLVAVGDGYTF	TGTGCCAGCAGCTTGGTAGCGGTCGGAGATGGCTACACCTTC
15	.	TRBD1	TRBV9	TRBJ1-2	CASSLGQGPTYGYTF	TGTGCCAGCAGCCTCGGACAGGGGCCTACCTATGGCTACACCTTC
13	.	.	TRBV9	TRBJ2-3	CASSAGITDTQYF	TGTGCCAGCAGCGCCGGAATCACAGATACGCAGTATTTT
16	.	.	TRBV6-1	TRBJ1-6	CASSEVEGRANSPLHF	TGTGCCAGCAGTGAAGTCGAGGGACGAGCGAATTCACCCCTCCACTTT
12	.	.	TRBV13	TRBJ2-1	CASSPGLNEQFF	TGTGCCAGCAGCCCGGGTCTAAATGAGCAGTTCTTC
17	.	TRBD2	TRBV7-2	TRBJ2-1	CASSSGLAGGGRNEQFF	TGTGCCAGCAGCTCGGGACTAGCGGGGGGAGGTCGGAATGAGCAGTTCTTC
15	.	TRBD2	TRBV28	TRBJ2-1	CASIFSGGRHNEQFF	TGTGCCAGCATTTTCAGCGGGGGGAGGCACAATGAGCAGTTCTTC
14	once	TRBD1	TRBV7-3	TRBJ2-7	CASSPTGSSYEQYF	TGTGCCAGCAGCCCGACAGGGAGCTCCTACGAGCAGTACTTC
15	few	.	TRBV18	TRBJ1-3	CASSPPGFYGNTIYF	TGTGCCAGCTCACCGCCAGGGTTTTACGGAAACACCATATATTTT
15	.	TRBD1	TRBV19	TRBJ2-2	CASSRQGGNTGELFF	TGTGCCAGTAGCCGACAGGGCGGGAACACCGGGGAGCTGTTTTTT
15	.	TRBD1	TRBV28	TRBJ1-2	CASSRGGQGNYGYTF	TGTGCCAGCAGCCGGGGAGGACAGGGGAACTATGGCTACACCTTC
14	.	TRBD1	TRBV6-5	TRBJ2-7	CASSRQGGHGEQYF	TGTGCCAGCAGTAGACAGGGGGGACACGGCGAGCAGTACTTC
15	.	TRBD2	TRBV6-5	TRBJ2-7	CASRTWASGGYEQYF	TGTGCCAGCAGAACTTGGGCTAGCGGAGGGTACGAGCAGTACTTC
15	.	.	TRBV20-1	TRBJ2-1	CSASFLTSWSNEQFF	TGCAGTGCTAGTTTTCTCACCAGCTGGTCCAATGAGCAGTTCTTC
14	.	.	TRBV24-1	TRBJ2-7	CATSDRAFPYEQYF	TGTGCCACCAGTGACAGGGCCTTCCCCTACGAGCAGTACTTC
16	.	TRBD1	TRBV3-1/TRBV3-2	TRBJ2-7	CASSHSGTGRRGEQYF	TGTGCCAGCAGCCACTCAGGGACAGGGAGAAGGGGCGAGCAGTACTTC
13	once	.	TRBV25-1	TRBJ1-1	CASSERQGRGAFF	TGTGCCAGCAGTGAGAGGCAGGGGCGGGGAGCTTTCTTT
13	.	.	TRBV6-5	TRBJ1-2	CASSRSRAHGYTF	TGTGCCAGCAGCCGATCCAGGGCACATGGCTACACCTTC
14	few	.	TRBV19	TRBJ2-2	CASSITSSTGELFF	TGTGCCAGTAGCATCACTAGCTCCACCGGGGAGCTGTTTTTT
15	.	TRBD2	TRBV18	TRBJ2-1	CASSPTSGVYNEQFF	TGTGCCAGCTCGCCTACTAGCGGGGTCTACAATGAGCAGTTCTTC
15	.	.	TRBV5-1	TRBJ2-7	CASSLEYGGSYEQYF	TGCGCCAGCAGCTTGGAGTATGGCGGCTCCTACGAGCAGTACTTC
14	.	TRBD1	TRBV10-1	TRBJ1-1	CASRQGASDTEAFF	TGCGCCAGCAGACAGGGGGCATCGGACACTGAAGCTTTCTTT
17	.	.	TRBV7-2	TRBJ2-6	CASSPGARSSGANVLTF	TGTGCCAGCAGCCCAGGGGCCAGAAGCTCTGGGGCCAACGTCCTGACTTTC
15	.	.	TRBV11-2	TRBJ2-7	CASSLSPQGSYEQYF	TGTGCCAGCAGCTTGTCTCCCCAGGGGTCCTACGAGCAGTACTTC
13	few	TRBD2	TRBV27	TRBJ2-7	CATMGGFPNEQYF	TGTGCCACAATGGGGGGGTTTCCCAACGAGCAGTACTTC
14	.	.	TRBV10-3	TRBJ1-5	CAISESQRDQPQHF	TGTGCCATCAGTGAGTCGCAGAGGGATCAGCCCCAGCATTTT
16	.	.	TRBV7-3	TRBJ2-2	CASSPMAPANTGELFF	TGTGCCAGCAGCCCCATGGCCCCTGCGAACACCGGGGAGCTGTTTTTT
14	.	.	TRBV7-9	TRBJ2-2	CASSNAGFGGELFF	TGTGCCAGCAGCAATGCAGGGTTCGGCGGGGAGCTGTTTTTT
13	.	.	TRBV6-5	TRBJ1-2	CASRYTAGYGYTF	TGTGCCAGCAGGTACACTGCTGGCTATGGCTACACCTTC
14	.	TRBD1	TRBV5-1	TRBJ2-7	CASTAKGAPYEQYF	TGCGCCAGCACTGCGAAGGGGGCCCCCTACGAGCAGTACTTC
15	.	.	TRBV6-5	TRBJ1-4	CASSPWGGIEKKLFF	TGTGCCAGCAGTCCCTGGGGGGGGATAGAGAAAAAACTGTTTTTT
16	.	TRBD2	TRBV7-8	TRBJ2-7	CASSLTGTSGAGEQYF	TGTGCCAGCAGCTTGACCGGGACTAGCGGGGCTGGGGAGCAGTACTTC
14	.	.	TRBV9	TRBJ2-5	CASSVMGTQETQYF	TGTGCCAGCAGCGTGATGGGGACCCAAGAGACCCAGTACTTC
14	.	TRBD1	TRBV19	TRBJ1-1	CASSDREGDTEAFF	TGTGCCAGTAGTGACAGGGAAGGAGACACTGAAGCTTTCTTT
13	.	TRBD1	TRBV25-1	TRBJ1-1	CASSVTGGTEAFF	TGTGCCAGCAGTGTCACAGGGGGGACTGAAGCTTTCTTT
13	.	.	TRBV9	TRBJ2-5	CASSVSTVETQYF	TGTGCCAGCAGCGTATCAACGGTGGAGACCCAGTACTTC
13	.	.	TRBV14	TRBJ2-5	CASSRGSLETQYF	TGTGCCAGCAGCCGGGGTAGTCTAGAGACCCAGTACTTC
13	.	.	TRBV28	TRBJ2-1	CASSLYSLNEQFF	TGTGCCAGCAGTTTATATTCCCTGAATGAGCAGTTCTTC
15	.	TRBD1	TRBV15	TRBJ1-4	CATSRAQGGGEKLFF	TGTGCCACCAGCAGAGCCCAGGGGGGGGGAGAAAAACTGTTTTTT
11	.	.	TRBV3-1/TRBV3-2	TRBJ2-7	CASSQEDEQYF	TGTGCCAGCAGCCAAGAGGACGAGCAGTACTTC
12	once	.	TRBV29-1	TRBJ2-5	CSVSGQKETQYF	TGCAGCGTTTCCGGACAGAAAGAGACCCAGTACTTC
11	.	.	TRBV30	TRBJ2-1	CALGRGGEQFF	TGTGCCTTAGGACGGGGTGGTGAGCAGTTCTTC
12	once	TRBD1	TRBV5-6	TRBJ1-2	CASSGTGAGYTF	TGTGCCAGCAGCGGGACAGGCGCTGGCTACACCTTC
13	.	.	TRBV27	TRBJ2-3	CASSFSGTDTQYF	TGTGCCAGCAGTTTTTCAGGCACAGATACGCAGTATTTT
18	.	TRBD1	TRBV19	TRBJ1-4	CASRSQGAIQATNEKLFF	TGTGCCAGCAGGTCACAGGGGGCAATACAGGCAACTAATGAAAAACTGTTTTTT
14	once	.	TRBV19	TRBJ2-7	CASSIRDATYEQYF	TGTGCCAGTAGTATACGGGACGCCACCTACGAGCAGTACTTC
15	.	.	TRBV11-3	TRBJ2-3	CASSVGDGPTDTQYF	TGTGCCAGCAGCGTAGGGGACGGACCCACAGATACGCAGTATTTT
19	.	TRBD2	TRBV5-5	TRBJ2-7	CASSSRTSGGSYLSYEQYF	TGTGCCAGCAGCTCCAGGACTAGCGGGGGGTCTTACTTGTCCTACGAGCAGTACTTC
15	.	TRBD2	TRBV19	TRBJ2-1	CASMTTSGRGIEQFF	TGTGCCAGTATGACGACTAGCGGGAGGGGAATTGAGCAGTTCTTC
12	.	.	TRBV9	TRBJ2-3	CASSAAADTQYF	TGTGCCAGCAGCGCCGCCGCAGATACGCAGTATTTT
14	.	.	TRBV6-5	TRBJ2-5	CASSYSISQETQYF	TGTGCCAGCAGTTACTCGATATCCCAAGAGACCCAGTACTTC
13	.	.	TRBV6-5	TRBJ2-7	CASSPQVNYEQYF	TGTGCCAGCAGTCCACAGGTGAACTACGAGCAGTACTTC